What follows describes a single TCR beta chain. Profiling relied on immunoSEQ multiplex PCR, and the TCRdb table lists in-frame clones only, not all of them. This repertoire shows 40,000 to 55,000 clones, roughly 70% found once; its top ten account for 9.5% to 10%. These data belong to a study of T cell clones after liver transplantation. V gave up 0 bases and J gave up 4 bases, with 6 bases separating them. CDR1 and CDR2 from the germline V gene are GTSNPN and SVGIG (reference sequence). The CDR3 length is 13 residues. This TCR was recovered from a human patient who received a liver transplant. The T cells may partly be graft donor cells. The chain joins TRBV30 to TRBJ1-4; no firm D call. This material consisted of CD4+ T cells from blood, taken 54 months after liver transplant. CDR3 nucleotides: TGTGCCTGGAGTGTGAGGTATAATGAAAAACTGTTTTTT. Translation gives CAWSVRYNEKLFF.